This T cell receptor (beta chain) was sequenced during a study of blood T cell repertoires in COVID-19. This clone was picked up a small number of times. This table comes from immunoSEQ multiplex PCR, and its TCRdb copy is limited to in-frame clones, with some not included. This table holds approximately 180,000 clones, approximately 80% found once. Trimming cost V 4 bases and J 2 bases, with 11 bases left between them. Per the germline V gene, CDR1 is SGHTA and CDR2 is FQGNSA. This CDR3 spans 14 amino acids. The chain recombines TRBV7-2 with TRBJ1-1; a possible D gene is TRBD1 (5 bases). The TCR originated in a woman aged 60-75 years with acute COVID-19. Sequencing was carried out using PBMCs or T cells enriched from blood (not recorded which). In DNA form, the CDR3 reads TGTGCCAGCAGCTCTGGGGGGTTTAACACTGAAGCTTTCTTT. Translated, it gives CASSSGGFNTEAFF.